This T cell receptor beta chain was documented in a study of CD8+ T cells in alopecia areata. Background on the study: Transfer of skin from approximately 6-13-month-old C3H/HeJ graft donors with spontaneous alopecia was made to approximately 7-11-week-old female C3H/HeJ mice. Study-level points and caveats: Sequences from scalp samples also cover resident alphabeta T cells of normal skin.

This CDR3 has 13 amino acids. Germline-derived CDR1 and CDR2 are SGHLS and HYDKME. This clone was found a few times. Its target is unknown. Each gene name is a mouse one. The CDR3 goes on 4 residues after the read ends, and that part is filled in from the germline J gene. Sequencing relied on a cDNA template that was reverse transcribed from extracted RNA. The table came from immunoSEQ multiplex PCR; TCRdb's copy has only in-frame clones and leaves some out. The record shows more than 90,000 clones for this sample, with no singletons present. Material: lesional skin. J is TRBJ1-1 and V is TRBV12-2; the match to TRBD1 covers 8 bases. The receptor was isolated from a C3H/HeJ mouse with alopecia areata. Mouse strain MHC haplotype: H2-k. This chain's CDR3 is CASSLQGAREVFF. CDR3 bases read: TGTGCCAGCTCTCTTCAGGGGGCGAGA.